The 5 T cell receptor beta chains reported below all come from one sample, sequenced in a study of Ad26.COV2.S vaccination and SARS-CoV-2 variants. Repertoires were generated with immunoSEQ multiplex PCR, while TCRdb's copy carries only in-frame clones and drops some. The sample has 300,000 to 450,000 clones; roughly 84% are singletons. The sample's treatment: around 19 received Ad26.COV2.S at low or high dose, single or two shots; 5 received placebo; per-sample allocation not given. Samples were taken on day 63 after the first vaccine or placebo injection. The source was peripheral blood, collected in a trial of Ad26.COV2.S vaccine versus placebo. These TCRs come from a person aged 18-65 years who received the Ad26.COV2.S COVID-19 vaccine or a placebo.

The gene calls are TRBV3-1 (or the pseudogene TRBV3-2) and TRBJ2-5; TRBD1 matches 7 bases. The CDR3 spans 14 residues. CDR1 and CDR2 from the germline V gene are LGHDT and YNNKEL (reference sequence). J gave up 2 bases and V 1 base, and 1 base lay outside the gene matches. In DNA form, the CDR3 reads TGTGCCAGCAGCCAAGTGGACAGGCAAGAGACCCAGTACTTC. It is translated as CASSQVDRQETQYF.

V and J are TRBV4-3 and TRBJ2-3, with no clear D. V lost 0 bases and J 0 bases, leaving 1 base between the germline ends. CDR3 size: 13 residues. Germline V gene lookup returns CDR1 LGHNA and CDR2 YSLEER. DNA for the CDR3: TGCGCCAGCAGCCAAGACAGCACAGATACGCAGTATTTT. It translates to CASSQDSTDTQYF.

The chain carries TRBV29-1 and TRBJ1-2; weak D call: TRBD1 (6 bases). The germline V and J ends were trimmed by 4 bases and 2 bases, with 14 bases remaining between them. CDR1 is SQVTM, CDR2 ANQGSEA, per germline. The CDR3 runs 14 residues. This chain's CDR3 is CSVGEGVGNYGYTF. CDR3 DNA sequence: TGCAGCGTTGGAGAGGGGGTCGGAAACTATGGCTACACCTTC.

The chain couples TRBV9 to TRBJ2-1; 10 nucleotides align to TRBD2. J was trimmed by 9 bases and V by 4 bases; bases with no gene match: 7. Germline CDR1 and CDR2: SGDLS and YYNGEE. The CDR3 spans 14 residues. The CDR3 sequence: CASSPQGLASEQFF. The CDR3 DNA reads TGTGCCAGCAGCCCCCAGGGACTAGCGAGTGAGCAGTTCTTC.

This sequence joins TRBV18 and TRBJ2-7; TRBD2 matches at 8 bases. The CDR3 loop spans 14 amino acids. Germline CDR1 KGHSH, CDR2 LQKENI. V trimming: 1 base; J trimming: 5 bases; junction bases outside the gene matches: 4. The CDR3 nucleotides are TGTGCCAGCTCACCACAAGGGACTAGGAACGAGCAGTACTTC. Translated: CASSPQGTRNEQYF.